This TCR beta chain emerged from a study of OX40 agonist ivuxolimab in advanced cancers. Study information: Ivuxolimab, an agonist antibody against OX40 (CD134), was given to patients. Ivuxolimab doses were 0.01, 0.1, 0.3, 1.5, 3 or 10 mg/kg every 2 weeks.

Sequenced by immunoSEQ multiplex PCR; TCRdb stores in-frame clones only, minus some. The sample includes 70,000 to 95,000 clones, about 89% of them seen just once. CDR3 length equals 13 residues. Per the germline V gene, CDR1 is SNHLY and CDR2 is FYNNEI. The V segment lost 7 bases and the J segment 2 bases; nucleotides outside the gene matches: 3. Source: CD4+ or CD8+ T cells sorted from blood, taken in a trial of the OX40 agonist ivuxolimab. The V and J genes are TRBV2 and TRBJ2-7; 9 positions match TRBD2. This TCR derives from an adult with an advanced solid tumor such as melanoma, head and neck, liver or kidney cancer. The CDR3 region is CASKGLAAYEQYF. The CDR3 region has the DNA TGTGCCAGCAAGGGACTAGCTGCCTACGAGCAGTACTTC. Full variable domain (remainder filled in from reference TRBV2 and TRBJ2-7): EPEVTQTPSHQVTQMGQEVILRCVPISNHLYFYWYRQILGQKVEFLVSFYNNEISEKSEIFDDQFSVERPDGSNFTLKIRSTKLEDSAMYFCASKGLAAYEQYFGPGTRLTVT.